Listed below are T cell receptor beta chains from one sample, sequenced in a study of blood T cell repertoires in COVID-19. Profiling relied on immunoSEQ multiplex PCR, and the TCRdb table lists in-frame clones only, not all of them. This table holds about 150,000 clones, around 87% found once. Material for sequencing was peripheral blood. The origin of the receptors is a woman aged 80 or older with COVID-19, enrolled during active disease. Each CDR3 is given with its conserved first and last residue. D genes are given only for firm matches. Clone size is given for some rows only: seen once, a few or many times, or a class if the clone is expanded.

CDR3aa: CASSAGLAVGNEQFF
CDR3nt: TGCGCCAGCAGCGCGGGACTGGCAGTAGGCAATGAGCAGTTCTTC
abundance: -
d_gene: -
j_gene: TRBJ2-1
v_gene: TRBV5-1

CDR3aa: CASSLATGEHEQYF
CDR3nt: TGTGCCAGCAGCTTAGCGACGGGAGAACACGAGCAGTACTTC
abundance: -
d_gene: -
j_gene: TRBJ2-7
v_gene: TRBV5-6

CDR3aa: CASSLAGGRGTGELFF
CDR3nt: TGTGCCAGCAGCTTAGCTGGGGGCCGGGGCACCGGGGAGCTGTTTTTT
abundance: -
d_gene: -
j_gene: TRBJ2-2
v_gene: TRBV11-2

CDR3aa: CASSQVWGRASYEQYF
CDR3nt: TGCGCCAGCAGCCAAGTATGGGGGAGGGCCTCCTACGAGCAGTACTTC
abundance: -
d_gene: TRBD2
j_gene: TRBJ2-7
v_gene: TRBV4-3

CDR3aa: CASGRDSRPRETQYF
CDR3nt: TGTGCCAGCGGGCGGGACAGCAGACCACGGGAGACCCAGTACTTC
abundance: -
d_gene: -
j_gene: TRBJ2-5
v_gene: TRBV3-1/TRBV3-2

CDR3aa: CASSLATAYNEQFF
CDR3nt: TGTGCCAGCAGCTTGGCTACTGCCTACAATGAGCAGTTCTTC
abundance: once
d_gene: -
j_gene: TRBJ2-1
v_gene: TRBV5-4

CDR3aa: CASTAARASPLHF
CDR3nt: TGTGCCAGCACCGCGGCGCGCGCGTCACCCCTCCACTTT
abundance: once
d_gene: -
j_gene: TRBJ1-6
v_gene: TRBV2

CDR3aa: CASRTGASGEQFF
CDR3nt: TGTGCCAGCAGGACAGGGGCGTCCGGTGAGCAGTTCTTC
abundance: -
d_gene: TRBD1
j_gene: TRBJ2-1
v_gene: TRBV25-1

CDR3aa: CASSYLMNTEAFF
CDR3nt: TGTGCCAGCAGTTACCTTATGAACACTGAAGCTTTCTTT
abundance: -
d_gene: -
j_gene: TRBJ1-1
v_gene: TRBV6-5

CDR3aa: CASKGPGSYEQYF
CDR3nt: TGTGCCAGCAAGGGGCCTGGTTCCTACGAGCAGTACTTC
abundance: -
d_gene: -
j_gene: TRBJ2-7
v_gene: TRBV2

CDR3aa: CASSPGGNGGYTF
CDR3nt: TGTGCCAGCAGTCCAGGGGGGAACGGTGGCTACACCTTC
abundance: -
d_gene: TRBD1
j_gene: TRBJ1-2
v_gene: TRBV6-6

CDR3aa: CASRTGDTGELFF
CDR3nt: TGTGCCAGCAGGACAGGGGACACCGGGGAGCTGTTTTTT
abundance: -
d_gene: TRBD1
j_gene: TRBJ2-2
v_gene: TRBV6-5

CDR3aa: CASSNLTSGRYNEQFF
CDR3nt: TGTGCCAGCAGCAACTTGACTAGCGGGAGGTACAATGAGCAGTTCTTC
abundance: -
d_gene: TRBD2
j_gene: TRBJ2-1
v_gene: TRBV7-9